This T cell receptor (beta chain) was documented in a study of naive and memory T cell subsets. Study results and caveats: TCR transcript changes with activation or differentiation may affect this RNA method.

Four PCR rounds used nested alpha and beta constant region primers plus the SP2 primer. TCRdb re-called the 5' RACE reads through MiXCR, storing one row per CDR3 protein. The sample has about 62,000 distinct CDR3 sequences, under 10% seen once. A UMI-containing oligonucleotide was joined by 3' ligation to the TCR cDNA template. Cells were not sorted; total RNA input targeted roughly 1 to 1000 ng. This clonotype has a handful of counts. Antigen: not known. The CDR3 is 15 amino acids. V lost 5 bases, J lost 5 bases, and 10 bases stayed unmatched. This sequence joins TRBV12-3 or TRBV12-4 and TRBJ2-5; 8 positions match TRBD2. This receptor was identified in a female donor in good health. The DNA for the CDR3 is TGTGCCAGCAGTCATCTTCGGACTAGCAGTGAGACCCAGTACTTC. Its protein is CASSHLRTSSETQYF.